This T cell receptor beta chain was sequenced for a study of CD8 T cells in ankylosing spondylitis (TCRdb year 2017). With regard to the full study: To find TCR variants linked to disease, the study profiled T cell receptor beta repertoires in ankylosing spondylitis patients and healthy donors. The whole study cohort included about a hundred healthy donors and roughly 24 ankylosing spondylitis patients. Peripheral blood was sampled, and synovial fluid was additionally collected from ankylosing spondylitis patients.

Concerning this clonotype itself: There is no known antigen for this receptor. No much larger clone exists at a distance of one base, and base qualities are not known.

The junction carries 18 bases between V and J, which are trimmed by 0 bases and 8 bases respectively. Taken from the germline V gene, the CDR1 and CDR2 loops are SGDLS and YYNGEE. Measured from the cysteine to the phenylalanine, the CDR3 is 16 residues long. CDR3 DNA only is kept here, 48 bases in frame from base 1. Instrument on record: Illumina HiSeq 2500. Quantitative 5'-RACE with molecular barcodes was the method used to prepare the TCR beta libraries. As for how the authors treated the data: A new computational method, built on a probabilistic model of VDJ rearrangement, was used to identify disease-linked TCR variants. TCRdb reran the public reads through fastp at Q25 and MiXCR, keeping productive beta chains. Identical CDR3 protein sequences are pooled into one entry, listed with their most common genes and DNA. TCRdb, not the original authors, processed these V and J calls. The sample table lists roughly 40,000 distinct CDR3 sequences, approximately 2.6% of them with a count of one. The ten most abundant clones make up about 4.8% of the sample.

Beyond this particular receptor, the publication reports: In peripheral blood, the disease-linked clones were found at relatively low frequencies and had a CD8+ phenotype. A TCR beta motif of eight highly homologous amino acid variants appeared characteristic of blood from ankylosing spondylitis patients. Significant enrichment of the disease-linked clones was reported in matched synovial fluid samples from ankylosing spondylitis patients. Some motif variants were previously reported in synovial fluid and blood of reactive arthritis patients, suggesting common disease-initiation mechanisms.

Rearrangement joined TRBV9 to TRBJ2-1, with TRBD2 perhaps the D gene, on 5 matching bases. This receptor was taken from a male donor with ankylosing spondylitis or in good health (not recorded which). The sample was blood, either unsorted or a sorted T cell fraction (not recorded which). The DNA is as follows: TGTGCCAGCAGCGTAGACCAGAGCGGCCTAGGCGATGAGCAGTTCTTC. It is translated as CASSVDQSGLGDEQFF.